This TCR beta chain was documented in a study of post-analysis software for immune sequencing data. The CDR3 is 13 amino acids. V was clipped by 0 bases and J by 8 bases, with 10 bases between them. Germline values: CDR1 MNHEY, CDR2 SMNVEV (reference sequence). This clonotype was counted ten times or more. Researchers reported that TCR beta cDNA libraries carried unique molecular identifiers. Using its own MiXCR run on the PCR reads, TCRdb lists one record per CDR3 protein. The sample contains about 160,000 distinct CDR3 sequences, roughly 40% of which appear only once. This chain joins TRBV27 and TRBJ1-2; D perhaps matches TRBD1 (5 bases). Sequenced material: blood, taken after autologous hematopoietic stem cell transplantation. The clonotype comes from a girl aged 10 to 17 with multiple sclerosis. The chain's CDR3 is CASSLSGTTGYTF. In nucleotides, the CDR3 is TGTGCCAGCAGTTTATCAGGGACGACCGGCTACACCTTC.